The source of this TCR beta chain is a study of blood T cell repertoires in COVID-19. Study-wide context: Acute and convalescent COVID-19 samples came from the United States, Italy and Spain. From T cells, B-cell-depleted T cells, or PBMCs came the material, which was cDNA or gDNA.

The age range of participants was about 18 to 100 years, with residence in more than 20 US areas. Participant-given clinical history determined each cohort assignment. V lost 6 bases and J 6 bases, leaving 8 bases between the germline ends. This CDR3 contains 12 residues. Some clones are missing from TCRdb's copy, which holds only in-frame ones; the method was immunoSEQ multiplex PCR. The sample holds 200,000 to 300,000 clones, 88% seen once. Sequencing was done on a sample of PBMCs or T cells enriched from blood (not recorded which). The chain is built from TRBV12-3 or TRBV12-4 and TRBJ2-2; the D gene is possibly TRBD1 (6 bases). This TCR was recovered from a woman in her forties with acute COVID-19. The CDR3 sequence: CASRYRAGELFF. CDR3 nucleotide sequence: TGTGCCAGCAGATACAGGGCCGGGGAGCTGTTTTTT.